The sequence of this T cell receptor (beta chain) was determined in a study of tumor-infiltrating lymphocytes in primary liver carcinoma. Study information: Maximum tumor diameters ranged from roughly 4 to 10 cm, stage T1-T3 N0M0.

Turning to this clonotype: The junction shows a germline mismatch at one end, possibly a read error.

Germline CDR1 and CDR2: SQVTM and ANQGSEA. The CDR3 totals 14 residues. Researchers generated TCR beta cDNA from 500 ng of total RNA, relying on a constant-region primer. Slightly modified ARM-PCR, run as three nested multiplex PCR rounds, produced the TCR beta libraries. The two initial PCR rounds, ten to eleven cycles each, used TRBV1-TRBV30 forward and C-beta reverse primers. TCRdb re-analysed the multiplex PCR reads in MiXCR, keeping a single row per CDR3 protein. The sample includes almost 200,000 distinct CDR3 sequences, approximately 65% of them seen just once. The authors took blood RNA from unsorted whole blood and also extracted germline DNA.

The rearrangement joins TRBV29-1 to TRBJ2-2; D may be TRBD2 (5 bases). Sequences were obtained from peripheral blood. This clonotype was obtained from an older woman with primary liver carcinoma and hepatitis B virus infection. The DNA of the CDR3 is TGCAGCGTTGTTGCCAGCCTGAACCCCGGGAAGCTGTTTTTT. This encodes CSVVASLNPGKLFF.